This TCR beta chain was sequenced for a study of shared clonotypes between healthy human individuals. Clones were read by immunoSEQ multiplex PCR, and TCRdb kept only the in-frame ones, dropping some. The data contain approximately 1.5 million clones, 98% of them singletons. Trimming stripped 8 bases from V and 4 bases from J, with 14 bases between. Germline-derived CDR1 and CDR2 are SGHRS and YFSETQ. The CDR3 spans 13 residues. This receptor was identified in a man younger than 40 in good health. Sequenced input: naive CD4+ T cells sorted from blood. Regarding subset: CD45RA+ positively selected. The V and J genes are TRBV5-1 and TRBJ2-3; D is possibly TRBD1 (5 bases). CDR3 loop: CASRNVGADTQYF. The CDR3 bases are TGCGCCAGTAGGAACGTAGGGGCAGATACGCAGTATTTT.